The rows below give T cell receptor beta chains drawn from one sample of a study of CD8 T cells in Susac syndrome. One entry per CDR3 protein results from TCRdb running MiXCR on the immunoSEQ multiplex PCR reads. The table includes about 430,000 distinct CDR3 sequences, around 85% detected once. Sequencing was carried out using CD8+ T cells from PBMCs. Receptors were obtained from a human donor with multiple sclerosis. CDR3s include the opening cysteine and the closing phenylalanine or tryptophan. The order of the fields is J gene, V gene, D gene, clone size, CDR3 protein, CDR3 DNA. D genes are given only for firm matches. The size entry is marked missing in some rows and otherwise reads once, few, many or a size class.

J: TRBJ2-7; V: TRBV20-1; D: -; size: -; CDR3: CSARDRDIPYEQYF; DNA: TGCAGTGCTAGAGACCGGGACATCCCCTACGAGCAGTACTTC
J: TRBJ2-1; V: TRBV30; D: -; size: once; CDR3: CAWSTGHYNEQFF; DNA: TGTGCCTGGAGTACTGGACATTACAATGAGCAGTTCTTC
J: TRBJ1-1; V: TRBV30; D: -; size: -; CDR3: CAWSGSTEAFF; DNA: TGTGCCTGGAGCGGATCCACTGAAGCTTTCTTT
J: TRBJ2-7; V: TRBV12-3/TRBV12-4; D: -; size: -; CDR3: CASSPSIVYEQYF; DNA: TGTGCCAGCAGCCCCTCGATCGTCTACGAGCAGTACTTC
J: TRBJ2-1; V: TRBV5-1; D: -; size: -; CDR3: CASSLALQGEQFF; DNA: TGCGCCAGCAGCTTGGCCCTTCAGGGCGAGCAGTTCTTC
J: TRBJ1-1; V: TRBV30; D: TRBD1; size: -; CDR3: CSWSWSGGADTEAFF; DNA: TGTTCCTGGAGCTGGTCAGGGGGGGCGGACACTGAAGCTTTCTTT
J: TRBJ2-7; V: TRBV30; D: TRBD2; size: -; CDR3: CALMTSNSYEQYF; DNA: TGTGCCCTGATGACTAGCAATTCCTACGAGCAGTACTTC
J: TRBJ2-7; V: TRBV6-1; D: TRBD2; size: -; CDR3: CASRGLAGLLEQYF; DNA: TGTGCCAGCAGGGGACTAGCGGGCCTTTTGGAGCAGTACTTC
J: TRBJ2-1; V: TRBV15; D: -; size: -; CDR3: CATSSYTRDPAWYNEQFF; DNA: TGTGCCACCAGCAGCTATACCCGGGACCCCGCCTGGTACAATGAGCAGTTCTTC
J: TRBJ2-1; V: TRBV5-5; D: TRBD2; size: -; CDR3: CASTLQIGTTYNEQFF; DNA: TGTGCCAGCACCCTTCAGATCGGGACTACCTACAATGAGCAGTTCTTC
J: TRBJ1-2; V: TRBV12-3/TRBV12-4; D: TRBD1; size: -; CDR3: CASSSRQGAGVYGYTF; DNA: TGTGCCAGCAGTTCTCGACAGGGGGCGGGCGTCTATGGCTACACCTTC
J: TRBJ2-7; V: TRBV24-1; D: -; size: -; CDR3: CATSEDGYEQYF; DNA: TGTGCCACCAGTGAAGACGGCTACGAGCAGTACTTC
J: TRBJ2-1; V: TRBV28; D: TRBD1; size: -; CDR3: CASSITGTGSNEQFF; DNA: TGTGCCAGCAGTATAACCGGGACAGGGAGCAATGAGCAGTTCTTC
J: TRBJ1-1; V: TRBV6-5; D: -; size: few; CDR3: CASSYSGKGEAFF; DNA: TGTGCCAGCAGTTACTCCGGGAAGGGTGAAGCTTTCTTT
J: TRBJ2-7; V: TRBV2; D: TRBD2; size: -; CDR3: CASSEALKASGRSMYEQYF; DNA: TGTGCCAGCAGTGAAGCGCTTAAGGCTAGCGGGAGATCTATGTACGAGCAGTACTTC
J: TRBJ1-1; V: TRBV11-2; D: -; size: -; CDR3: CASSRGGGAEAFF; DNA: TGTGCCAGCAGCCGAGGGGGGGGAGCTGAAGCTTTCTTT
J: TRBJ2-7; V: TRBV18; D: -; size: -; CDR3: CASSEDSYGHEQYF; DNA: TGTGCCAGCTCAGAAGACAGTTACGGCCACGAGCAGTACTTC
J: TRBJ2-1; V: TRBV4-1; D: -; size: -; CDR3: CASSRRAPQKQFF; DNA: TGCGCCAGCAGCCGCCGGGCCCCCCAAAAGCAGTTCTTC
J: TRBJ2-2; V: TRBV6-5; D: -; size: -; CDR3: CASSYLRLSGGNTGELFF; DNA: TGTGCCAGCAGTTACCTAAGATTATCTGGCGGAAACACCGGGGAGCTGTTTTTT
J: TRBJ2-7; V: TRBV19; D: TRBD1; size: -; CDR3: CASCDRASSYEQYF; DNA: TGTGCCAGTTGTGACAGGGCGAGCTCCTACGAGCAGTACTTC